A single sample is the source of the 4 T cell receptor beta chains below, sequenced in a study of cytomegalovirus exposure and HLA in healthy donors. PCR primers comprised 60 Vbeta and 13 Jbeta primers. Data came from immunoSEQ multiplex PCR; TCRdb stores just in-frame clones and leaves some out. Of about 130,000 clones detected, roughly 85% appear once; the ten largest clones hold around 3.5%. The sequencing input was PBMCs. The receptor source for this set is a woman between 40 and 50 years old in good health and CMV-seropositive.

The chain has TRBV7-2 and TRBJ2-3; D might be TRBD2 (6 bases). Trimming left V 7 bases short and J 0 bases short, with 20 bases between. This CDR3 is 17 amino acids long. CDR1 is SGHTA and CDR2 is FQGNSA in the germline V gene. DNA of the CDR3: TGTGCCAGCACCACCTGGGGGGACCCCCTAAGCACAGATACGCAGTATTTT. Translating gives CASTTWGDPLSTDTQYF.

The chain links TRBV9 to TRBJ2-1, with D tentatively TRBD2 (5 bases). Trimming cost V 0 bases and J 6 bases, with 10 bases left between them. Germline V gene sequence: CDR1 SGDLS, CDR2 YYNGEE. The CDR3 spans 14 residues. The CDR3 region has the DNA TGTGCCAGCAGCGTAGTCGGGATCGCCAATGAGCAGTTCTTC. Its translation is CASSVVGIANEQFF.

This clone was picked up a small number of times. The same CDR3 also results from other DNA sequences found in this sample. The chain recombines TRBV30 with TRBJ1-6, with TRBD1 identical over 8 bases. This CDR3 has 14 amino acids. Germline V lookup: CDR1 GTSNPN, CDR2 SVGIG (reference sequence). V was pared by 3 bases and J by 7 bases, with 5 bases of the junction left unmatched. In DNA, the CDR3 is TGTGCCTGGAGCTCTGGACAGGGCAATTCACCCCTCCACTTT. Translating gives CAWSSGQGNSPLHF.

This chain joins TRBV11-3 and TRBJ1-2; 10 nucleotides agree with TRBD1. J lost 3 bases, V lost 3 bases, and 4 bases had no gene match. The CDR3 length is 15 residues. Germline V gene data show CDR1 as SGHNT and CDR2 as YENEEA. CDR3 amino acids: CASSLTGTGDYGYTF. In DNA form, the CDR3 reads TGTGCCAGCAGCTTGACCGGGACAGGGGACTATGGCTACACCTTC.